This T cell receptor (beta chain) was observed in a study of OX40 agonist ivuxolimab in advanced cancers. Study-wide points: Clones of CD4+ and CD8+ blood T cells grew by week 6 at doses of 0.1 to 3.0 mg/kg.

The protocol was immunoSEQ multiplex PCR, while the TCRdb copy is restricted to in-frame clones and leaves out a portion. Of fewer than 40,000 clones listed, approximately 90% are singletons. Concerning this clone: No antigen is known for it.

This sequence originates from an adult with an advanced solid tumor such as melanoma, head and neck, liver or kidney cancer. Sample: CD4+ or CD8+ T cells sorted from blood, taken in a trial of the OX40 agonist ivuxolimab.

CDR3 in DNA: TGTGCCAGCAGCAATCCCGGGACTAGCGTCTACGAGCAGTACTTC. Its translation: CASSNPGTSVYEQYF. The genes are TRBV21-1 and TRBJ2-7; the tabulated D call, TRBD2, remains unverified against the DNA. TRBV21-1 is described as a pseudogene. The CDR3 covers 15 residues.